Given below is one T cell receptor beta chain in context. As yet, its antigen is unknown. The data were taken from a study of T cell responses to AZD1222 COVID-19 vaccine. Study-level information: Researchers grouped second doses given at about 4 or about 12 weeks into one pool.

Study results and caveats: Baseline seropositivity occurred in only a handful of AZD1222 recipients. Increased Spike-specific TCR breadth and depth were observed after two AZD1222 doses. Donors, mostly white British, included more females; clonal diversity was possibly underestimated.

V lost 3 bases to trimming and J lost 8 bases, with 16 bases between them. The CDR3 is made up of 15 amino acids. Germline CDR1 and CDR2: LNHDA and SQIVND (reference sequence). Produced via immunoSEQ multiplex PCR; TCRdb's table is partial and in-frame only. The top ten clones hold approximately 1.4% of a sample with 150,000 to 200,000 clones, 90% of them seen once. The receptor comes from an adult in good health. The source material was peripheral blood, sampled on day 0 of AZD1222 vaccination. The rearrangement uses TRBV19 and TRBJ1-4; TRBD1 might be the D (5 bases). Written as DNA, the CDR3 is TGTGCCAGTAGTATCCTCGTAGACAGAAAGGAAAAACTGTTTTTT. Translating it yields CASSILVDRKEKLFF.